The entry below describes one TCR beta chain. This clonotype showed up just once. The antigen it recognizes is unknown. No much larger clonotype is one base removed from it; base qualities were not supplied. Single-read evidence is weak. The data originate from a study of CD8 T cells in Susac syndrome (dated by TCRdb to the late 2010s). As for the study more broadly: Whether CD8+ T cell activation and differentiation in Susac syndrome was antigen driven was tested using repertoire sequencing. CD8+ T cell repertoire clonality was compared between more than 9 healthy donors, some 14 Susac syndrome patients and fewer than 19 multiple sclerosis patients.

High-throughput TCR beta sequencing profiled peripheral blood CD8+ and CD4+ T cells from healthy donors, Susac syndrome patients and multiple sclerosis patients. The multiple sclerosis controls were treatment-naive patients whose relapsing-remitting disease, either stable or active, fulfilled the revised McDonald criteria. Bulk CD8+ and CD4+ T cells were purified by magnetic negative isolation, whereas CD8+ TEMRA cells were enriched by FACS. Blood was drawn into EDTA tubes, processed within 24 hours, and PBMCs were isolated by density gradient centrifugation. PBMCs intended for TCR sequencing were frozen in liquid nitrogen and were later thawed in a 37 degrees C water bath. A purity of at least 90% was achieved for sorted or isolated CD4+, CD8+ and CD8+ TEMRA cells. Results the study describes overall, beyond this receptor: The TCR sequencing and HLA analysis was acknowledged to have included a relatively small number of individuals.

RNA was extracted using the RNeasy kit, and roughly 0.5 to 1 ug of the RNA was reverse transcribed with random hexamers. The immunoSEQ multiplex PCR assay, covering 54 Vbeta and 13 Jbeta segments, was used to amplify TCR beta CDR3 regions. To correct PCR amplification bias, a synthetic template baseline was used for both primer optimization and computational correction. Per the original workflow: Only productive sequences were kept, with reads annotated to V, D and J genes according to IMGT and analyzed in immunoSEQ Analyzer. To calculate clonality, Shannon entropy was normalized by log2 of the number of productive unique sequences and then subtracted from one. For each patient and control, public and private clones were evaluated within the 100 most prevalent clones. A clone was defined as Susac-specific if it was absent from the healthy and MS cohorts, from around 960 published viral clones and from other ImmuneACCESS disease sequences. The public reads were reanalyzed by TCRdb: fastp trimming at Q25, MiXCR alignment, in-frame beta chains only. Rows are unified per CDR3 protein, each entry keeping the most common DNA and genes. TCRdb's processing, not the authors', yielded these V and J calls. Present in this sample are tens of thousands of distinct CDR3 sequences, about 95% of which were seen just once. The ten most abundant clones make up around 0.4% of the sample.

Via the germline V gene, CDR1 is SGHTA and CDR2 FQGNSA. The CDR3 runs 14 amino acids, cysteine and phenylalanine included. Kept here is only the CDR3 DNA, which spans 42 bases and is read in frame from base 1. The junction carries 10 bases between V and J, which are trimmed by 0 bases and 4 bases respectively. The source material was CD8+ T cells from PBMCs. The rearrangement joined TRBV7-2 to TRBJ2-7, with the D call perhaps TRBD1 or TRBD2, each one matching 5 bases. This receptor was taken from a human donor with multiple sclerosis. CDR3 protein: CASSLARGRYEQYF. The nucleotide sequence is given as TGTGCCAGCAGCTTAGCCCGGGGACGGTACGAGCAGTACTTC.